A single sample is the source of the 12 T cell receptor beta chains below, sequenced in a study of shared T cell receptors in the human thymus. Sequencing was performed with immunoSEQ multiplex PCR; in TCRdb, only in-frame clones are kept and a portion is missing. This table has hundreds of thousands of clones, around 87% appearing once. Separately, the same data were catalogued under a study of human thymus T cells.

Material: thymocytes. These receptors originate from a boy less than two years old with a congenital heart defect.

V is TRBV2 and J is TRBJ2-3; 14 bases match TRBD2. The CDR3 extends over 17 amino acids. The V gene end was trimmed by 4 bases and the J gene end by 5 bases; junction bases not matched to a gene: 8. CDR1 is SNHLY and CDR2 is FYNNEI in the germline V gene. The CDR3 reads CASSALTSGRAKDTQYF. The CDR3 bases are TGTGCCAGCAGTGCACTGACTAGCGGGAGGGCCAAAGATACGCAGTATTTT.

This chain connects TRBV4-1 to TRBJ2-1; 12 nucleotides align to TRBD2. Germline values: CDR1 MGHRA, CDR2 YSYEKL. This CDR3 has 19 residues. The trim removed 4 bases at V and 4 bases at J, leaving 14 bases unmatched. This CDR3 is CASSPPGTHTSGRYNEQFF. CDR3 DNA: TGCGCCAGCAGCCCGCCGGGGACTCACACTAGCGGGAGGTACAATGAGCAGTTCTTC.

The V call is TRBV5-4, the J call TRBJ2-7, with 10 bases aligning to TRBD2. The length of the CDR3 is 15 residues. V lost 4 bases, J lost 3 bases, and 7 bases stayed unmatched. The germline CDR1 and CDR2 sequences are SGHNT and YYREEE (reference sequence). The CDR3 DNA reads TGTGCCAGCAGCGTCCGGACTAGCGGTTACTACGAGCAGTACTTC. Amino acids: CASSVRTSGYYEQYF. The full variable domain, completed using reference TRBV5-4 and TRBJ2-7, is ETGVTQSPTHLIKTRGQQVTLRCSSQSGHNTVSWYQQALGQGPQFIFQYYREEENGRGNFPPRFSGLQFPNYSSELNVNALELDDSALYLCASSVRTSGYYEQYFGPGTRLTVT.

The CDR3 nucleotides are TGTGCCAGCAGTCTCCACAGGGGTCAGCCCCAGCATTTT. As protein: CASSLHRGQPQHF. V and J are TRBV27 and TRBJ1-5; TRBD1 matches at 7 bases. CDR1 MNHEY and CDR2 SMNVEV come from the germline V gene (reference sequence). The CDR3 sequence is 13 residues long. V shed 5 bases and J 6 bases; nucleotides not matched to a gene: 4.

The table lists this clone with a count of one. V usage is TRBV4-3 and J usage is TRBJ2-5; TRBD2 matches at 9 bases. The CDR3 sequence is 17 residues long. The germline gives CDR1 LGHNA, CDR2 YSLEER. V was clipped by 4 bases and J by 5 bases; unmatched bases: 14. The CDR3 spells CASSRLGAGGPGETQYF. In nucleotides, the CDR3 is TGCGCCAGCAGCCGCTTGGGGGCGGGAGGGCCGGGGGAGACCCAGTACTTC.

The rearrangement joins TRBV29-1 to TRBJ2-7; the D is unclear. In germline, CDR1 is SQVTM, CDR2 ANQGSEA. V shed 2 bases and J shed 5 bases, with 7 bases lying between them. There are 11 residues in the CDR3. CDR3 protein: CSVEWLDEQYF. CDR3 coding DNA: TGCAGCGTTGAATGGCTCGACGAGCAGTACTTC.

This clone has only a few counts. The chain joins TRBV4-2 to TRBJ2-1, with D unresolved. The CDR3 contains 13 residues. CDR1 is LGHNA and CDR2 is YNFKEQ in the germline V gene. V dropped 3 bases and J dropped 5 bases, with 8 bases sitting between them. The CDR3 reads CASSQATNNEQFF. The CDR3 DNA follows: TGTGCCAGCAGCCAGGCCACTAACAATGAGCAGTTCTTC.

This chain links TRBV30 with TRBJ2-6, with TRBD1 matching 8 bases. V shed 4 bases and J 0 bases; nucleotides not matched to a gene: 2. CDR3 size: 15 residues. Germline CDR1 GTSNPN, CDR2 SVGIG (reference sequence). The CDR3 loop reads CAWNDRGSGANVLTF. The CDR3 DNA is TGTGCCTGGAATGACAGGGGCTCTGGGGCCAACGTCCTGACTTTC.

The chain recombines TRBV27 with TRBJ2-3; tentatively, D is TRBD2 (6 bases). This CDR3 contains 13 residues. Germline CDR1 MNHEY, CDR2 SMNVEV (reference sequence). Trimming took 10 bases from V and 4 from J, leaving 15 bases between them. The CDR3: CAIAGRGADTQYF. CDR3 DNA: TGTGCCATCGCGGGGAGAGGGGCAGATACGCAGTATTTT.

The chain combines TRBV7-6 with TRBJ2-3; TRBD1 is a possible D gene (6 bases). The V end lost 2 bases, the J end lost 4 bases, and 10 bases lay between the germline ends. This CDR3 region has 14 residues. Germline V gives CDR1 SGHVS, CDR2 FNYEAQ. As DNA, the CDR3 is TGTGCCAGCAGCTTAAACAGGGTGGCAGATACGCAGTATTTT. As protein: CASSLNRVADTQYF.

This clone was counted a single time. This chain connects TRBV6-5 to TRBJ2-2, with 9 bases identical to TRBD1. Trimming removed 6 bases from V and 6 bases from J; junction bases left unmatched: 5. The CDR3 contains 14 residues. Germline lookup yields CDR1 MNHEY and CDR2 SVGAGI. The CDR3 loop reads CASSRDRDPGELFF. The CDR3 coding sequence is TGTGCCAGCAGCCGGGACAGGGACCCCGGGGAGCTGTTTTTT.

This chain connects TRBV5-5 to TRBJ2-7, with a weak D call TRBD1 (6 bases). Germline CDR1 SGHKS, CDR2 YYEKEE (reference sequence). Trimming pared 4 bases from V and 0 bases from J, leaving 14 bases between. The CDR3 covers 15 residues. For the CDR3, the DNA is TGTGCCAGCAGCCCTTCCGGACAGCTCTCCTACGAGCAGTACTTC. Protein: CASSPSGQLSYEQYF.